This is a list of T cell receptor beta chains from one sample in a study of shared clonotypes between healthy human individuals. The repertoire was sequenced with immunoSEQ multiplex PCR; TCRdb's copy has only in-frame clones and lacks some. The table includes about 1 million clones, around 74% detected once. What was sequenced was memory CD4+ T cells sorted from blood. The receptors here all came from a man younger than 35 in good health. Both conserved end residues are part of each CDR3. A D gene is named only where the DNA matches it firmly.

J gene,V gene,D gene,CDR3 protein,CDR3 DNA
TRBJ2-1,TRBV7-6,TRBD2,CASSVSLGGGNEQFF,TGTGCCAGCAGCGTTTCCCTCGGGGGGGGGAATGAGCAGTTCTTC
TRBJ1-2,TRBV6-5,-,CASRPRTPAGYGYTF,TGTGCCAGCAGACCCCGGACTCCCGCGGGCTATGGCTACACCTTC
TRBJ2-3,TRBV29-1,TRBD2,CSVAGGGSDTQYF,TGCAGCGTGGCGGGGGGAGGGTCCGATACGCAGTATTTT
TRBJ1-2,TRBV6-5,-,CASSYSQGGGYTF,TGTGCCAGCAGTTACTCGCAGGGAGGTGGCTACACCTTC
TRBJ2-1,TRBV5-1,-,CASSSQGNEQFF,TGCGCCAGCAGTTCTCAGGGCAATGAGCAGTTCTTC
TRBJ1-2,TRBV6-5,TRBD1,CASSSGGEDYGYTF,TGTGCCAGCAGTTCAGGGGGCGAGGACTATGGCTACACCTTC
TRBJ2-6,TRBV29-1,-,CSVIPDSGANVLTF,TGCAGCGTTATACCAGATTCTGGGGCCAACGTCCTGACTTTC
TRBJ1-6,TRBV11-2,TRBD1,CASSARDRPNSPLHF,TGTGCCAGCAGCGCCCGGGACAGACCTAATTCACCCCTCCACTTT
TRBJ2-6,TRBV6-5,-,CASSATSAGANVLTF,TGTGCCAGCAGTGCTACTAGTGCTGGGGCCAACGTCCTGACTTTC
TRBJ2-1,TRBV4-3,TRBD1,CASSRDYRGSSGNEQFF,TGCGCCAGCAGCCGAGATTACAGGGGATCGTCGGGGAATGAGCAGTTCTTC
TRBJ1-4,TRBV19,-,CASIHSTGRGEKLFF,TGTGCCAGTATCCACTCGACAGGACGAGGCGAAAAACTGTTTTTT
TRBJ1-2,TRBV19,-,CASKPTTENYGYTF,TGTGCCAGTAAGCCGACAACTGAGAACTATGGCTACACCTTC
TRBJ2-2,TRBV7-8,-,CASSLIEWLGTGELFF,TGTGCCAGCAGCTTAATTGAGTGGCTGGGCACCGGGGAGCTGTTTTTT
TRBJ2-7,TRBV29-1,TRBD1,CSVVQTGTYEQYF,TGCAGCGTTGTCCAGACAGGGACCTACGAGCAGTACTTC